The present TCR beta chain was sequenced within a study of T-cell memory formation after mild COVID-19. Study findings and constraints: The main location of contracting CD4+ clones was CM and EM, and that of contracting CD8+ clones was EMRA. Clones shrinking between day 15 and 85 showed a balanced CD4/CD8 split, and those that grew later tilted toward CD4+. Still unconfirmed is whether the second-wave clones peaking on day 37 recognized SARS-CoV-2.

TCRdb used MiXCR to reprocess the 5' RACE reads, holding one entry per CDR3 protein. The table shows 200,000 to 250,000 distinct CDR3 sequences, with about 10% occurring only once. This clonotype was seen a handful of times. Its specificity is not known. The germline gene is not matched at one end of the junction; a read error may be the cause. The CDR3 length is 12 residues. Germline CDR1 and CDR2: MNHNS and SASEGT. The sequence came from a young man who had mild COVID-19 (a few samples of this study predate the infection). Cell type and time point are not known. This chain connects TRBV6-1 to TRBJ2-7; 9 nucleotides line up with TRBD1. Sequenced: PBMCs or a T cell subset sorted from them (not recorded which). The CDR3 here is CETRQGAYEQYF. The DNA of the CDR3 is TGCGAGACCAGACAGGGGGCCTACGAGCAGTACTTC.